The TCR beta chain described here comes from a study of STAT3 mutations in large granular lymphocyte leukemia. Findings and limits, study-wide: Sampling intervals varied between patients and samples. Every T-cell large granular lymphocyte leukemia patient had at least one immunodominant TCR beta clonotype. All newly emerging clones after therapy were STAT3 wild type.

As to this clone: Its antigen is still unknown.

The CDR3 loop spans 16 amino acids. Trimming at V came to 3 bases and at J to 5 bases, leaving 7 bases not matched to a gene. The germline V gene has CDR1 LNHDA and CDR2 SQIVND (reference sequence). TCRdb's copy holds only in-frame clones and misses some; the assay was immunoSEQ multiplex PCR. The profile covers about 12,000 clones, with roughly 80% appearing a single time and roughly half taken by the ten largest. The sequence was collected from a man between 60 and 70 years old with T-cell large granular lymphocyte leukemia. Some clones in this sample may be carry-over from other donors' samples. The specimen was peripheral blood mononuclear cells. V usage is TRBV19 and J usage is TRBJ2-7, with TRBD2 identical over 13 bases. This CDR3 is CASSIRLAGGWNEQYF. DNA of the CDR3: TGTGCCAGTAGTATCAGACTAGCGGGAGGCTGGAACGAGCAGTACTTC.